This T cell receptor beta chain was captured by sequencing in a study of CD8 T cells in Susac syndrome. Study-wide points: It was acknowledged in the study that its TCR sequencing and HLA analysis involved a relatively small number of individuals.

Note on this clonotype: Its antigen remains unknown.

The CDR3 has 15 amino acids. Germline V gene lookup returns CDR1 SGDLS and CDR2 YYNGEE. V lost 4 bases, J lost 3 bases, and 15 bases lay in between. With random hexamers, reverse transcription was performed on about 0.5 to 1 ug of RNA. From the immunoSEQ multiplex PCR reads, TCRdb called clonotypes with MiXCR, one entry per CDR3 protein. The sample yields about 210,000 distinct CDR3 sequences, approximately 95% seen once. This TCR was recovered from a human donor with multiple sclerosis. Sequencing was done on a sample of CD4+ T cells from PBMCs. The V and J genes are TRBV9 and TRBJ2-3; D may be TRBD1 or TRBD2 (5 bases each). CDR3: CASSLGVAGTDTQYF. DNA of the CDR3: TGTGCCAGCAGCCTGGGGGTAGCTGGAACAGATACGCAGTATTTT.